This T cell receptor (beta chain) was identified during a study of T cells in Graves' hyperthyroidism and ophthalmopathy. Study outcomes and limitations: The model forecast ophthalmopathy, anticipating it by a median approximately 6.2 months before onset.

Amplification targeted TCR beta CDR3 regions from RNA transcripts. The HTBI primer set was used in a first-round RT-PCR of the TCR CDR3. TCRdb independently ran MiXCR on the multiplex PCR reads; one entry per CDR3 protein. There are 350,000 to 450,000 distinct CDR3 sequences in the sample; around 15% occur only once, and around 27% lies in the top ten. Turning to this clonotype: The antigen is not known.

The specimen sequenced was blood. The receptor was derived from a man aged 50 to 60 with Graves' ophthalmopathy.

The CDR3 loop is CASSLLKLGYEQYF. The DNA for the CDR3 is TGTGCCAGCAGCCTCCTCAAACTCGGGTACGAGCAGTACTTC. The chain links TRBV2 to TRBJ2-7; D remains ambiguous. The CDR3 is 14 residues long. Per germline, CDR1 SNHLY and CDR2 FYNNEI. Trimming took off 6 bases at V and 4 bases at J, with 16 bases between the two ends.